This T cell receptor (beta chain) stems from a study of control samples from healthy donors and cancer patients. The data were produced by immunoSEQ multiplex PCR, yet TCRdb's version contains in-frame clones alone and is incomplete. Among some 150,000 clones listed, approximately 96% were seen once. Trimming removed 2 bases at V and 5 bases at J, with 9 bases between. The CDR3 spans 13 residues. The germline CDR1 and CDR2 sequences are KGHSH and LQKENI. The sequenced sample was blood. This sequence originates from a woman in her twenties or thirties in good health. The V and J genes are TRBV18 and TRBJ2-5; unclear D gene. CDR3 sequence: CASSPLRSETQYF. The CDR3 coding sequence is TGTGCCAGCTCACCATTACGCTCGGAGACCCAGTACTTC.